A single sample gave rise to the 9 T cell receptor beta chains below, sequenced in a study of patients and donors after allogeneic stem cell transplantation (dated by TCRdb to 2019 to 2021). The library relied on RT-PCR. TCRdb records NextSeq 550 as the sequencer. TCRdb reprocessing: public reads trimmed at Q25 with fastp, clones called with MiXCR, in-frame beta chains kept. Rows merge per CDR3 protein into single entries with the most common DNA and genes. The sample records over 400,000 distinct CDR3 sequences, 16% of which are singletons. The ten top clones hold 7.2% of the sample. The sequenced sample was blood, either unsorted or a sorted T cell fraction (not recorded which). The receptors originated from a human donor who was either an allogeneic HSCT recipient or a stem cell or donor lymphocyte infusion donor (not recorded which). It is not recorded whose cells these are; they may come from a transplant donor.

This chain joins TRBV25-1 and TRBJ2-1; 9 bases match TRBD2. This CDR3 has 15 residues. The V gene's germline CDR1 is MGHDK and CDR2 SYGVNS. V gave up 5 bases and J gave up 5 bases; unmatched junction bases: 7. CDR3 loop: CASSSLAGVDNEQFF. The CDR3 DNA reads as TGTGCCAGCAGTTCCTTAGCGGGAGTGGACAATGAGCAGTTCTTC.

This clonotype came up a few times. The V and J genes are TRBV4-1 and TRBJ1-1; D not resolved. This CDR3 spans 15 amino acids. The germline V gene encodes CDR1 MGHRA and CDR2 YSYEKL. Between the trimmed V and J ends, which lost 2 bases and 1 base, there was a span of 11 bases. The chain's CDR3 is CASSQSATKNTEAFF. The CDR3, as DNA: TGCGCCAGCAGCCAATCCGCGACCAAGAACACTGAAGCTTTCTTT.

This clonotype has a handful of counts. The chain couples TRBV7-2 to TRBJ1-3; D is perhaps TRBD1 (6 bases). V lost 6 bases and J lost 0, with 12 bases in between. CDR1 SGHTA and CDR2 FQGNSA come from the germline V gene. The CDR3 is 15 residues long. CDR3 region: CASSFTGSSGNTIYF. CDR3 bases: TGTGCCAGCAGTTTCACAGGGAGCTCTGGAAACACCATATATTTT.

This sequence joins TRBV6-4 and TRBJ2-5; 9 bases line up with TRBD1. Germline CDR1 reads MRHNA; CDR2 reads SNTAGT. Germline trimming cut 7 bases from V and 2 bases from J; bases unmatched to any gene: 8. The CDR3 spans 15 residues. The CDR3 loop is CASTGDRVGQETQYF. The CDR3 coding sequence is TGTGCCAGCACCGGGGACAGGGTTGGGCAAGAGACCCAGTACTTC.

This clonotype appeared many times. The rearrangement uses TRBV12-3 or TRBV12-4 and TRBJ2-3, with D uncertain. Trimming removed 6 bases from V and 3 bases from J, with 4 bases in between. The CDR3 runs 11 residues. This chain's CDR3 is CASRETDTQYF. DNA for the CDR3: TGTGCCAGCAGGGAGACAGATACGCAGTATTTT.

This clonotype was seen only a few times. V is TRBV5-1 and J is TRBJ2-7; D may be TRBD2 (7 bases). The CDR3 spans 16 residues. Trimming pared 0 bases from V and 6 bases from J, leaving 19 bases between. CDR1 is SGHRS, CDR2 YFSETQ, per germline. CDR3 region: CASSLEGSRGGGEQYF. In nucleotides, the CDR3 is TGCGCCAGCAGCTTGGAGGGCTCGCGGGGAGGGGGCGAGCAGTACTTC.

This clonotype showed up many times. This sequence joins TRBV5-1 and TRBJ2-1; no clear D gene. The V end was cut by 3 bases, the J end by 4 bases, with 11 bases between. Per germline, CDR1 SGHRS and CDR2 YFSETQ. This CDR3 has 14 amino acids. The CDR3 nucleotides are TGCGCCAGCAGCTCTCTGACGGTGTACAATGAGCAGTTCTTC. It yields the protein CASSSLTVYNEQFF.

The chain carries TRBV4-2 and TRBJ2-7, with a tentative D call TRBD1 (6 bases). Trimming pared 1 base from V and 0 bases from J, leaving 13 bases between. Looked up from germline, CDR1 is LGHNA and CDR2 is YNFKEQ. The CDR3 consists of 16 residues. For the CDR3, the DNA is TGTGCCAGCAGCCAAGGGGGGACATATGACTCCTACGAGCAGTACTTC. Protein: CASSQGGTYDSYEQYF.

The gene calls are TRBV19 and TRBJ2-2, with TRBD1 matching over 11 bases. The CDR3 has 19 amino acids. The germline V gene encodes CDR1 LNHDA and CDR2 SQIVND (reference sequence). V dropped 3 bases and J dropped 6; count of bases not matched to a gene: 15. Here the CDR3 DNA reads TGTGCCAGTAGTATTTTACGGGACAGGGGGTCCTTGTTACCCGGGGAGCTGTTTTTT. Translating it yields CASSILRDRGSLLPGELFF.